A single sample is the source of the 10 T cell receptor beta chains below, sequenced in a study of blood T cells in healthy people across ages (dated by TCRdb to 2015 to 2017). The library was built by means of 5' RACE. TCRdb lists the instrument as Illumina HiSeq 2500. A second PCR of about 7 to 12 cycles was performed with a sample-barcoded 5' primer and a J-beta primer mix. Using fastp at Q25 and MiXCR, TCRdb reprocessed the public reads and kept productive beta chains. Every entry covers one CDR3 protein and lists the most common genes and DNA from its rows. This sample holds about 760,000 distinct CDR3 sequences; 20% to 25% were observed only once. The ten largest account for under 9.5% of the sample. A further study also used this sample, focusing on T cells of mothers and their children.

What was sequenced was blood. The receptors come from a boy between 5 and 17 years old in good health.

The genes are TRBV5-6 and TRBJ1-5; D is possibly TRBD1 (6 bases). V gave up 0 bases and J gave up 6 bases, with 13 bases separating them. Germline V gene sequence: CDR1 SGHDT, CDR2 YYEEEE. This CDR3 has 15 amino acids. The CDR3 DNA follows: TGTGCCAGCAGCTTGGGAGGGGGGGCAGGTCAGCCCCAGCATTTT. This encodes CASSLGGGAGQPQHF.

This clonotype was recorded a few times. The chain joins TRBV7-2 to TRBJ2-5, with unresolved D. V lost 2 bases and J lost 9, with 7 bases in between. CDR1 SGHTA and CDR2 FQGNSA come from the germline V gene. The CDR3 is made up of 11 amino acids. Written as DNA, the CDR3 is TGTGCCAGCAGCTTATTGGGCGCCCAGTACTTC. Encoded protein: CASSLLGAQYF.

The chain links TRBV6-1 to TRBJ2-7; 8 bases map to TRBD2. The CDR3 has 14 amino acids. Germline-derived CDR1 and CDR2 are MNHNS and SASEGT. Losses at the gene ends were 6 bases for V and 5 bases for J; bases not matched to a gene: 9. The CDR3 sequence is CASSAGTSGNEQYF. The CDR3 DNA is TGTGCCAGCAGCGCCGGGACTAGTGGGAACGAGCAGTACTTC.

The chain's CDR3 is CASSDRRGLQETQYF. The CDR3 DNA reads as TGTGCCAGCAGCGATAGAAGGGGGTTGCAAGAGACCCAGTACTTC. The rearrangement joins TRBV5-5 to TRBJ2-5, with D tentatively TRBD1 (6 bases). This CDR3 contains 15 residues. Trimming took 4 bases from V and 2 from J, leaving 15 bases between them. Germline CDR1 and CDR2: SGHKS and YYEKEE (reference sequence).

The CDR3 spells CSAAPQGAQETQYF. In DNA form, the CDR3 reads TGCAGTGCAGCCCCCCAGGGGGCCCAAGAGACCCAGTACTTC. The chain couples TRBV20-1 to TRBJ2-5, with TRBD1 matching 8 bases. This CDR3 contains 14 residues. Germline CDR1 reads DFQATT; CDR2 reads SNEGSKA (reference sequence). V lost 6 bases and J lost 1; bases outside the gene matches: 7.

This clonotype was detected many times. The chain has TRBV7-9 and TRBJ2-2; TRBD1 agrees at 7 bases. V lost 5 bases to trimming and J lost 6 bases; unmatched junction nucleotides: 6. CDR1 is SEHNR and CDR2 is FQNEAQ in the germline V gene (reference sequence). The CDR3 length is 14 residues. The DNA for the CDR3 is TGTGCCAGCAGCCAAAACGGACAGGCCGGGGAGCTGTTTTTT. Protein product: CASSQNGQAGELFF.

The CDR3 is CATSRDKRGAVSILNEKLFF. The CDR3 DNA follows: TGTGCCACCAGCAGAGATAAACGTGGGGCAGTCTCTATCCTAAATGAAAAACTGTTTTTT. The chain carries TRBV15 and TRBJ1-4; D is possibly TRBD1 (5 bases). This CDR3 is 20 amino acids long. Trimming cost V 0 bases and J 5 bases, with 25 bases left between them. Germline CDR1 reads LNHNV; CDR2 reads YYDKDF (reference sequence).

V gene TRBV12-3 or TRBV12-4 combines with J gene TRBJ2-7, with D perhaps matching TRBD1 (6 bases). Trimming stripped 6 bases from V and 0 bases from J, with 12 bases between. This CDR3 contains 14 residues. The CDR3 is CASSSGQNSYEQYF. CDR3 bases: TGTGCCAGCAGCTCCGGACAGAACTCCTACGAGCAGTACTTC.

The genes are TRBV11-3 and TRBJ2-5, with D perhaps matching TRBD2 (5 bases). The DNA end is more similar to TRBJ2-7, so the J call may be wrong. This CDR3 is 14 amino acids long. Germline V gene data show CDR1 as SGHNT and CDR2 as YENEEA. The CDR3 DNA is TGTGCCAGCAGTTCCCGATCGGGGAACTACGAGCAGTACTTC. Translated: CASSSRSGNYEQYF.

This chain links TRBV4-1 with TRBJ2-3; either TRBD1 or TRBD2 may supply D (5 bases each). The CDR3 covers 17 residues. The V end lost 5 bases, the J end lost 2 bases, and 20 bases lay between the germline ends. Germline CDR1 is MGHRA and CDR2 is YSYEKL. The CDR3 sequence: CASSEFHQGAHTDTQYF. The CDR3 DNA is TGCGCCAGCAGCGAATTCCACCAGGGAGCTCACACAGATACGCAGTATTTT.